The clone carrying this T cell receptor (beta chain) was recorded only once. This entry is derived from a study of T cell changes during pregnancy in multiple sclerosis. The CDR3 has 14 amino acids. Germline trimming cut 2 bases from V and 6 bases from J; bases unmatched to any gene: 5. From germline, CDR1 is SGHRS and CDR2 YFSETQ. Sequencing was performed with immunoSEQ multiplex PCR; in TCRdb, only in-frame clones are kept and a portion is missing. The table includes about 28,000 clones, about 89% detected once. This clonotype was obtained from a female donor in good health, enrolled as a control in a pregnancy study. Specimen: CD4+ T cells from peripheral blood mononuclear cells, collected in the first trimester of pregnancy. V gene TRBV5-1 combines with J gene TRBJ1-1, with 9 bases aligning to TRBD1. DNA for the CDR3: TGCGCCAGCAGCTTAACAGGGGGCGCCCCTGAAGCTTTCTTT. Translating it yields CASSLTGGAPEAFF.